The present entry profiles one TCR beta chain with its context. In the authors' methods: Counts of nucleated cells, estimated from reference gene primer amplification, were obtained. Clones were sequenced by immunoSEQ multiplex PCR, and TCRdb holds only the in-frame ones, with some missing. That table is the source of V, J and clone size, and D and trimming were worked out from the DNA. The table records around 94,000 clones, 80% of them present only once. These data come from a study of blood T cell repertoires in COVID-19. The germline gives CDR1 SEHNR, CDR2 FQNEAQ (reference sequence). With 4 bases clipped from V and 5 bases from J, the junction kept 10 bases outside the gene matches. This CDR3 contains 17 residues.

This clonotype was sampled from a human donor in a cohort sampled during active COVID-19. V and J are TRBV7-9 and TRBJ2-7, with TRBD2 identical over 14 bases. The specimen was peripheral blood. The CDR3 reads CASSSGTSGSGADEQYF. The CDR3 DNA reads as TGTGCCAGCAGCTCCGGGACTAGCGGGAGTGGGGCGGACGAGCAGTACTTC.